The following is a T cell receptor (beta chain) sequence with its context. TCRdb's table, derived via immunoSEQ multiplex PCR, lists solely in-frame clones and lacks some. The data contain 250,000 to 400,000 clones, 80% to 90% of them singletons. The data were obtained in a study of blood T cell repertoires in COVID-19. The age range of participants was about 18 to 100 years, with residence in about 25 US areas. Donors in Cohort 3 who had recovered were those with two negative PCRs, healthcare professional clearance, or resolution of their symptoms. This CDR3 has 13 residues. Germline CDR1 GTSNPN, CDR2 SVGIG (reference sequence). The junction had 5 bases not matched to a gene; V was cut back by 4 bases and J by 4 bases.

The TCR was taken from a woman aged 25 to 39 who had recovered from COVID-19. The chain employs TRBV30 and TRBJ2-7; TRBD2 aligns across 9 bases. The specimen was PBMCs or T cells enriched from blood (not recorded which). CDR3 bases: TGTGCCTGGAACGGAGCGGGGGGTTACGAGCAGTACTTC. Protein sequence: CAWNGAGGYEQYF.